This T cell receptor beta chain was documented in a study of immune heterogeneity within non-small cell lung tumors. Study-level points and caveats: Locally, T-cell clonality showed a moderate but significant correlation with tumor mutational burden measured at the same site (R about 0.34). Patients largely differed in their high-frequency T-cell receptor beta clonotypes.

There are 15 residues in the CDR3. Germline lookup yields CDR1 MNHNS and CDR2 SASEGT. Trimming shortened V by 1 base and J by 3 bases, and 9 bases separated the two germline ends. This clonotype is deemed medium-sized. Antigen: not known. For the TCR beta CDR3, multiplex PCR with 32 V and 13 J primers performed the amplification. Using its own MiXCR run on the multiplex PCR reads, TCRdb lists one record per CDR3 protein. The table records around 15,000 distinct CDR3 sequences, approximately 26% of them present only once. Genomic DNA extracted from bulk tumor tissue served as template. A total of roughly 600 ng was used per sample. Surgical sampling yielded several biopsies per primary tumor (spaced far apart). Before undergoing curative surgery, patients had newly diagnosed non-small cell lung cancer that was untreated. Non-small cell lung cancer patients, newly diagnosed and having surgery with curative intent, served as donors.

Sequences were obtained from lung tumor tissue. The clonotype was recovered from a man aged 35 to 55 with non-small cell lung cancer. The rearrangement links TRBV6-1 to TRBJ2-2; unclear D gene. CDR3 in amino acids: CASSEGSEYTGELFF. For the CDR3, the DNA is TGTGCCAGCAGTGAAGGGAGCGAGTACACCGGGGAGCTGTTTTTT.